This is a list of T cell receptor beta chains from one sample in a study of T-cell reconstitution after alpha-beta-depleted transplantation in children. MiXCR, applied by TCRdb to the PCR reads, yields one record per CDR3 protein. The table has tens of thousands of distinct CDR3 sequences, 4.9% seen once. This specimen was PBMCs, mostly from graft donor cells, taken 180 days after TCRalphabeta/CD19-depleted stem cell transplant. Receptors were obtained from a boy younger than two who had a stem cell transplant for acute myeloid leukemia, so the T cells may come from the graft donor. The conserved cysteine and the conserved F or W are not part of the CDR3 here. The order of the fields is V gene, J gene, CDR3 protein.

>TRBV20-1|TRBJ1-2
SASSGGVDGYT
>TRBV4-3|TRBJ2-3
ASSQGQGKSSY
>TRBV12-3/TRBV12-4|TRBJ2-4
ASTRTGSTAKNIQY
>TRBV20-1|TRBJ1-5
SANEGPVQLQH
>TRBV12-3/TRBV12-4|TRBJ2-1
ASSLGAGGAFNEQF
>TRBV7-9|TRBJ2-3
ASSSGGSTDTQY
>TRBV5-1|TRBJ1-2
ASSFDSNGYT
>TRBV28|TRBJ1-5
ASSLWAYSNQPQH
>TRBV6-6|TRBJ2-5
AADQGTETQY
>TRBV7-8|TRBJ2-3
ASSSNPSGTTGADTQY
>TRBV18|TRBJ2-5
ASSPGAYTSPGETQY
>TRBV20-1|TRBJ2-3
SAGLAVADTQY
>TRBV4-1|TRBJ1-5
ASSQEGYNQPQH
>TRBV11-2|TRBJ2-2
ASSRVKRNTGELF
>TRBV20-1|TRBJ2-7
SAREALSYEQY
>TRBV29-1|TRBJ2-3
SIPRGVDTQY
>TRBV15|TRBJ2-1
ATSRAEISYNEQF
>TRBV7-2|TRBJ2-5
ASSFRRQRGSQETQY
>TRBV20-1|TRBJ2-5
SARRAGGPQETQY
>TRBV6-2/TRBV6-3|TRBJ2-1
ASSKWLVGGKSYNEQF
>TRBV5-6|TRBJ2-1
ASSLADRGNEQF
>TRBV10-3|TRBJ1-3
ATATDSGNTIY
>TRBV6-1|TRBJ2-1
ASNLRTLQPYNEQF